This T cell receptor (beta chain) came from a study of T cell responses to AZD1222 COVID-19 vaccine. Overall study findings and caveats: The study reported that nearly half of spike-specific TCRs target unmutated variant regions.

CDR3 length: 14 amino acids. Germline V gene sequence: CDR1 SEHNR, CDR2 FQNEAQ (reference sequence). V was cut by 4 bases and J by 1 base, with 7 bases left in between. Only in-frame clones appear in the TCRdb table, and some are missing; sequencing was by immunoSEQ multiplex PCR. Here the sample spans about 140,000 clones, 90% being singletons. Comments on this clone: Antigen: not known.

This material consisted of peripheral blood, taken on day 0 of AZD1222 vaccination. The sequence was obtained from an adult in good health. The chain joins TRBV7-9 to TRBJ1-4; D gene unclear. The chain's CDR3 is CASSYARTNEKLFF. The CDR3 DNA sequence: TGTGCCAGCAGCTACGCGCGAACTAATGAAAAACTGTTTTTT.